This T cell receptor beta chain was recovered during a study of cytomegalovirus exposure and HLA in healthy donors. Points from the study as a whole: Sequencing probably produced one cluster of sequence variants that were highly shared. Confirmation in vitro established that a few CMV-associated chains were specific for CMV antigens. Later work found most CMV-associated TCR beta chains apparently HLA-restricted.

Only a few counts were recorded for this clone. The antigen remains unidentified. CDR1 is SGHNT, CDR2 YYREEE, per germline (reference sequence). This CDR3 spans 17 amino acids. V dropped 4 bases and J dropped 7; count of bases not matched to a gene: 13. Use of 60 Vbeta and 13 Jbeta primers characterized the PCR. Clones were read by immunoSEQ multiplex PCR, and TCRdb kept only the in-frame ones, dropping some. The data contain about 87,000 clones, over 65% of them seen just once; the ten biggest clones take up 20% to 25%. The sequenced material came from PBMCs. V gene TRBV5-4 combines with J gene TRBJ2-2; TRBD1 aligns across 10 bases. This clonotype originated in a man aged 25-45 years in good health and CMV-seropositive. The CDR3 loop reads CASSPDGTGVVLGELFF. The CDR3 region has the DNA TGTGCCAGCAGCCCGGACGGGACAGGGGTGGTGCTCGGGGAGCTGTTTTTT.